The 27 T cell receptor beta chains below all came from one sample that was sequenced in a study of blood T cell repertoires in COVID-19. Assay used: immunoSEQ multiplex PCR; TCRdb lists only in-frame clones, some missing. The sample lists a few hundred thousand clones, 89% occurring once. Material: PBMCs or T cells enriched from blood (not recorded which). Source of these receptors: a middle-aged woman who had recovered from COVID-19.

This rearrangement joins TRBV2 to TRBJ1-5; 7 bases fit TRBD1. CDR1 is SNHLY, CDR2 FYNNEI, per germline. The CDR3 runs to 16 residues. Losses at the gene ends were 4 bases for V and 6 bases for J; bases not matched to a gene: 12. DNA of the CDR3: TGTGCCAGCAGTGTGGGGGCTGACAGGGTCGGTCAGCCCCAGCATTTT. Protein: CASSVGADRVGQPQHF.

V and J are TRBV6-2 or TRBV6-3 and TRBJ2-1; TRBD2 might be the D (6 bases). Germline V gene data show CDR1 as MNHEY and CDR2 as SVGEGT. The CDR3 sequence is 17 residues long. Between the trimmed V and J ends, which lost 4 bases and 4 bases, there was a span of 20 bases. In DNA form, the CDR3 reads TGTGCCAGCAGTTCCAACCCCCCGGGGGAATCGTACAATGAGCAGTTCTTC. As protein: CASSSNPPGESYNEQFF.

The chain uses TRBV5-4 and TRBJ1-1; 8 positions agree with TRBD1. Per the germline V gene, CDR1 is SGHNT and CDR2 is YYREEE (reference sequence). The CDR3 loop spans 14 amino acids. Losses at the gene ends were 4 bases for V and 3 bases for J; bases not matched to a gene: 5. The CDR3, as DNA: TGTGCCAGCAGCCGCGGGACAGGAGACACTGAAGCTTTCTTT. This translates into CASSRGTGDTEAFF.

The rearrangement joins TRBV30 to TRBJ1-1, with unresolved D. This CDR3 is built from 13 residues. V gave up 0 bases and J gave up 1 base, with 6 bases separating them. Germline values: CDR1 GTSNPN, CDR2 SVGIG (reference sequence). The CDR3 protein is CAWSVRENTEAFF. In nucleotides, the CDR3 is TGTGCCTGGAGTGTACGGGAGAACACTGAAGCTTTCTTT.

The CDR3 reads CASSTGALQETQYF. In nucleotides, the CDR3 is TGTGCCAGCTCAACAGGGGCTCTACAAGAGACCCAGTACTTC. The chain recombines TRBV18 with TRBJ2-5; 7 bases are shared with TRBD1. The CDR3 totals 14 residues. CDR1 is KGHSH, CDR2 LQKENI, per germline. With 5 bases clipped from V and 2 bases from J, the junction kept 5 bases outside the gene matches.

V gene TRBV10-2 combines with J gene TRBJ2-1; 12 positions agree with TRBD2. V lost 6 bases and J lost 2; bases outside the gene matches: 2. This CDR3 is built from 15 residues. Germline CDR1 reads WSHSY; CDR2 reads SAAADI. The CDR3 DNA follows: TGCGCCAGCAGGTCTAGCGGGGGGGCCTACAATGAGCAGTTCTTC. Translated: CASRSSGGAYNEQFF.

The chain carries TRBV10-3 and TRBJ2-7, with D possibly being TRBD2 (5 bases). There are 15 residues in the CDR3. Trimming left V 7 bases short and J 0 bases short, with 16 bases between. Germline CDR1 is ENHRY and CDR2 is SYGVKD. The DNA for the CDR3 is TGTGCCATCACCGGGGAGACAACCAGCTCCTACGAGCAGTACTTC. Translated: CAITGETTSSYEQYF.

The CDR3 here is CASTLTVATGNNQPQHF. CDR3 bases: TGTGCCAGCACCTTGACGGTTGCGACAGGGAACAATCAGCCCCAGCATTTT. The gene calls are TRBV9 and TRBJ1-5; 7 nucleotides match TRBD1. Germline V CDR1 and CDR2: SGDLS, YYNGEE. V was clipped by 6 bases and J by 3 bases; unmatched bases: 15. The CDR3 runs 17 residues.

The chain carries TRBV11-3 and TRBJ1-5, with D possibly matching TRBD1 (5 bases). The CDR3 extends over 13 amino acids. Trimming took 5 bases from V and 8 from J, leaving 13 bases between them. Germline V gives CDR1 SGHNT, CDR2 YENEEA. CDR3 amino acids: CASSLGGCKPQHF. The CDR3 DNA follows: TGTGCCAGCAGCCTGGGGGGGTGCAAGCCCCAGCATTTT.

This CDR3 is CASRAGTVGTNEQFF. The CDR3 nucleotides read TGTGCCAGCAGGGCCGGGACAGTGGGTACCAATGAGCAGTTCTTC. The rearrangement uses TRBV5-4 and TRBJ2-1; 7 nucleotides agree with TRBD1. After removal of 5 bases from V and 6 bases from J, the junction contained 11 bases not matched to a gene. Germline CDR1 SGHNT, CDR2 YYREEE (reference sequence). CDR3 length equals 15 residues. Full variable domain (missing parts from reference TRBV5-4 and TRBJ2-1): ETGVTQSPTHLIKTRGQQVTLRCSSQSGHNTVSWYQQALGQGPQFIFQYYREEENGRGNFPPRFSGLQFPNYSSELNVNALELDDSALYLCASRAGTVGTNEQFFGPGTRLTVL.

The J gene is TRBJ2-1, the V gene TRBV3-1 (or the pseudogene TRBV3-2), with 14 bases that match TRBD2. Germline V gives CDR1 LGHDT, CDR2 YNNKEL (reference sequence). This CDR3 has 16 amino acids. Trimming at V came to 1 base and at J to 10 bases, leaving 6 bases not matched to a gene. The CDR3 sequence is CASSQVGTSGRGEQFF. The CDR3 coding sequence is TGTGCCAGCAGCCAAGTAGGGACTAGCGGGAGAGGCGAGCAGTTCTTC.

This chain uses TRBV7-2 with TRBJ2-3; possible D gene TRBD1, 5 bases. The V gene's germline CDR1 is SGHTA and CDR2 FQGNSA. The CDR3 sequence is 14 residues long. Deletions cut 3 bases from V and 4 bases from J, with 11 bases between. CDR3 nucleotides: TGTGCCAGCAGCTTGGTAGCAGGGTCAGATACGCAGTATTTT. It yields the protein CASSLVAGSDTQYF.

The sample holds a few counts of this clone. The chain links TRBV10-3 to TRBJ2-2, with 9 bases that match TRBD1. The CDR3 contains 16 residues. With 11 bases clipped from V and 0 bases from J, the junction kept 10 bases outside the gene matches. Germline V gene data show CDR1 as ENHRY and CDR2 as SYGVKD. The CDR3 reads CAASLRQGANTGELFF. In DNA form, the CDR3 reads TGTGCCGCATCACTCCGACAGGGGGCGAACACCGGGGAGCTGTTTTTT.

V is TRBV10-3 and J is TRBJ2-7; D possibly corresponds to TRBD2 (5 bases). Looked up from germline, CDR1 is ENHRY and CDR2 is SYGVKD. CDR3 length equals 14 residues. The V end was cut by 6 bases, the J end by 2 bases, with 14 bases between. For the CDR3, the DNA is TGTGCCATCAGACCCTCAGAGGGTCCCTACGAGCAGTACTTC. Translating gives CAIRPSEGPYEQYF.

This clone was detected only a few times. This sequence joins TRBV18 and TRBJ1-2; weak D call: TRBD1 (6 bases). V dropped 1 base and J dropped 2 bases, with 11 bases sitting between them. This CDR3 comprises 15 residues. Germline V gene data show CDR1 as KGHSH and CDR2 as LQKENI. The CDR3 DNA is TGTGCCAGCTCACCACAAAGGGGGTCGAACTATGGCTACACCTTC. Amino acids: CASSPQRGSNYGYTF. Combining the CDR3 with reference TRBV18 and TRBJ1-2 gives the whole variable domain NAGVMQNPRHLVRRRGQEARLRCSPMKGHSHVYWYRQLPEEGLKFMVYLQKENIIDESGMPKERFSAEFPKEGPSILRIQQVVRGDSAAYFCASSPQRGSNYGYTFGSGTRLTVV.

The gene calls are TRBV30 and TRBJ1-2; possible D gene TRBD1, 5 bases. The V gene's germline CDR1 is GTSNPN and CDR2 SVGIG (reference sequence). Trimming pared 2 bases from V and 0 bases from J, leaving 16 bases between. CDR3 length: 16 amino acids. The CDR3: CAWSSFRVPANYGYTF. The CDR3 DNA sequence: TGTGCCTGGAGTAGTTTCAGGGTCCCAGCTAACTATGGCTACACCTTC.

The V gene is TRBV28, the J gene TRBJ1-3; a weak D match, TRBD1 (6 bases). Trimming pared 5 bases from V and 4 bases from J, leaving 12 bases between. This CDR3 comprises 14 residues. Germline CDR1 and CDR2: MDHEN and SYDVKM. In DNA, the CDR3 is TGTGCCAGCAGTCCTCAGACAGGCGGAAACACCATATATTTT. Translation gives CASSPQTGGNTIYF.

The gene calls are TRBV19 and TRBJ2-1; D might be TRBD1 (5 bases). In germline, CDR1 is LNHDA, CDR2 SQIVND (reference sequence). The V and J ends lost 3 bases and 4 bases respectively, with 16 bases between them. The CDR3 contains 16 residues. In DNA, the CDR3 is TGTGCCAGTAGTATGATCTACAGGTCGGAGTACAATGAGCAGTTCTTC. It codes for CASSMIYRSEYNEQFF.

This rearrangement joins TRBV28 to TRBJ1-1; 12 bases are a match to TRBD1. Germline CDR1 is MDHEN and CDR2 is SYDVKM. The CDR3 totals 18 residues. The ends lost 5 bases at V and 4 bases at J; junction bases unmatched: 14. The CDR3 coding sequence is TGTGCCAGCAGTCCTGGGGGACAGGGGGCCGGGTATGGCACTGAAGCTTTCTTT. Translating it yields CASSPGGQGAGYGTEAFF. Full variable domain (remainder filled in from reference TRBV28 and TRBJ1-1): DVKVTQSSRYLVKRTGEKVFLECVQDMDHENMFWYRQDPGLGLRLIYFSYDVKMKEKGDIPEGYSVSREKKERFSLILESASTNQTSMYLCASSPGGQGAGYGTEAFFGQGTRLTVV.

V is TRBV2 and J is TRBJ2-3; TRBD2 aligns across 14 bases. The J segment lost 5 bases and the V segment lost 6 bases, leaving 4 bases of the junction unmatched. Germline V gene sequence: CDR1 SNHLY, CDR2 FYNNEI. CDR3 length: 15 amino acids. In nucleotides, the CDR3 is TGTGCCAGCAGCCTGGGACTAGCGGGAGTAGATACGCAGTATTTT. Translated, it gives CASSLGLAGVDTQYF.

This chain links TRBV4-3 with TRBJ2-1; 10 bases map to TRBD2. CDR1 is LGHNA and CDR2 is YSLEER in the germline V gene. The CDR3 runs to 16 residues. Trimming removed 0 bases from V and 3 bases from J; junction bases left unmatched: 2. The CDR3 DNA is TGCGCCAGCAGCCAAGAGGGACTAGCGAGCTACAATGAGCAGTTCTTC. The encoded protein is CASSQEGLASYNEQFF.

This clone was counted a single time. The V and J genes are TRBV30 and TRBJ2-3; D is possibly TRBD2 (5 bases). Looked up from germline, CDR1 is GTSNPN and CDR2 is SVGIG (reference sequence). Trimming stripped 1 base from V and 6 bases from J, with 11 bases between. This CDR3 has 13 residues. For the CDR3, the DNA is TGTGCCTGGAGTGGAATTACGGGGGATACGCAGTATTTT. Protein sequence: CAWSGITGDTQYF.

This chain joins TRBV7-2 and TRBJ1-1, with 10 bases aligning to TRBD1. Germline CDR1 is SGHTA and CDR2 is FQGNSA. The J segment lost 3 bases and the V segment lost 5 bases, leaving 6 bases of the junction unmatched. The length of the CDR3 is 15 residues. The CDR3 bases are TGTGCCAGCAGCCGTATCGGGACAGGGGACACTGAAGCTTTCTTT. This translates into CASSRIGTGDTEAFF.

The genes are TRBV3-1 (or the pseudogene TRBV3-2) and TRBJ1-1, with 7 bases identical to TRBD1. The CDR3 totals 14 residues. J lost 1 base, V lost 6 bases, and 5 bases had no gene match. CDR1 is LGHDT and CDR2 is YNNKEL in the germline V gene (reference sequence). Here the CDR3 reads CASSDRAENTEAFF. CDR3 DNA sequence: TGTGCCAGCAGTGACAGGGCTGAGAACACTGAAGCTTTCTTT.

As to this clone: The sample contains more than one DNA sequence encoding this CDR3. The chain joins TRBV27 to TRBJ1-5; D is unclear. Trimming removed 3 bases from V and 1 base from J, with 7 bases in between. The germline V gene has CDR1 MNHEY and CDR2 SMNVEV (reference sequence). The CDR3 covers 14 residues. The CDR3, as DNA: TGTGCCAGCAGTTTGGGCAGAAGCAATCAGCCCCAGCATTTT. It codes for CASSLGRSNQPQHF.

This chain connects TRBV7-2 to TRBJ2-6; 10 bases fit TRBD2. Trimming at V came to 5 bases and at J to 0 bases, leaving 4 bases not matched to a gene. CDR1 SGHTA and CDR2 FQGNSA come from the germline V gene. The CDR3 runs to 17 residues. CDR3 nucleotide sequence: TGTGCCAGCAGCATTAGCGGGGGGTCCTCTGGGGCCAACGTCCTGACTTTC. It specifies CASSISGGSSGANVLTF.

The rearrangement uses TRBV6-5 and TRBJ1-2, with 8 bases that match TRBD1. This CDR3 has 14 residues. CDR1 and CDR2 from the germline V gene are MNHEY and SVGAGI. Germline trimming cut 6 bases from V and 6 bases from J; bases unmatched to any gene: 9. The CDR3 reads CASSRAGQVDGYTF. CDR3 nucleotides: TGTGCCAGCAGCAGAGCGGGACAGGTCGATGGCTACACCTTC.